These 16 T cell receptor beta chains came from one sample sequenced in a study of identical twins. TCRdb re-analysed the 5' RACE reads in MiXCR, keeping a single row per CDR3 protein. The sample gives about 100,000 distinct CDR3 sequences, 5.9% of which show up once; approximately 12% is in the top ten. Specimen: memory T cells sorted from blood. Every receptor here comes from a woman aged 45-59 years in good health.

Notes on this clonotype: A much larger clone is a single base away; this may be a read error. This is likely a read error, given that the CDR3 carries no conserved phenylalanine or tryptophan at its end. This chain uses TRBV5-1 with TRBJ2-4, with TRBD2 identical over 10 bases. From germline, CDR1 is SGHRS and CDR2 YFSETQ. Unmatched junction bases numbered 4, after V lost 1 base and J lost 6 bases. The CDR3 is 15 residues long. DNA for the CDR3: TGCGCCAGCAGCTTGATAGCGGGAGGCCTAAACATTCAGTACTGC. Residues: CASSLIAGGLNIQYC.

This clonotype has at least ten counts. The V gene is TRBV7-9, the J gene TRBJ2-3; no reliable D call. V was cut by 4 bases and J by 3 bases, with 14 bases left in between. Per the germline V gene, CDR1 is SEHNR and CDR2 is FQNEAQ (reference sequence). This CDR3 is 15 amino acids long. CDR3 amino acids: CASSSVDSGTDTQYF. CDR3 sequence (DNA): TGTGCCAGCAGCTCGGTAGATTCGGGTACAGATACGCAGTATTTT.

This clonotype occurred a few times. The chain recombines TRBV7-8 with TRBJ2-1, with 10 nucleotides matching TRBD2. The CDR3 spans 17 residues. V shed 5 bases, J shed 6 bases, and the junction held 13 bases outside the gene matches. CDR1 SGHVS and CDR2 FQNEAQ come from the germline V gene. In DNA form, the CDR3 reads TGTGCCAGCAGCCGAGACCCGGGACTAGCGATGGTCAATGAGCAGTTCTTC. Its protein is CASSRDPGLAMVNEQFF. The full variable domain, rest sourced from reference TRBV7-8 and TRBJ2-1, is GAGVSQSPRYKVAKRGQDVALRCDPISGHVSLFWYQQALGQGPEFLTYFQNEAQLDKSGLPSDRFFAERPEGSVSTLKIQRTQQEDSAVYLCASSRDPGLAMVNEQFFGPGTRLTVL.

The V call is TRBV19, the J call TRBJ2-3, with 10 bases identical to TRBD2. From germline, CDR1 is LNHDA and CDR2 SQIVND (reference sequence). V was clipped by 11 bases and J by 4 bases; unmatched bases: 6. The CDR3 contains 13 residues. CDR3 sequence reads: CAASGSRADTQYF. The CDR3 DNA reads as TGTGCCGCTAGCGGGAGTAGGGCAGATACGCAGTATTTT.

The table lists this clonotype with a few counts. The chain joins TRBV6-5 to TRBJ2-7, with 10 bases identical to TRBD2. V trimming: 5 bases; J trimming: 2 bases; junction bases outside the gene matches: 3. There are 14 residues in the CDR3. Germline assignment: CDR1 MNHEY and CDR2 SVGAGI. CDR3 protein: CASSPSGSAYEQYV. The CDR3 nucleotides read TGTGCCAGCAGTCCTAGCGGGAGTGCCTACGAGCAGTACGTC.

The DNA of the CDR3 is TGTGCCAGCAGCGGATCCGGGCTGGTCTCTGGGGCCAACGTCCTGACTTTC. Encoded protein: CASSGSGLVSGANVLTF. The chain joins TRBV12-3 or TRBV12-4 to TRBJ2-6; D is unresolved. V was shortened by 6 bases and J by 0 bases, with 15 bases between the two germline ends. CDR3 length: 17 residues.

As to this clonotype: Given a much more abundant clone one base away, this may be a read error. The CDR3 nucleotides are TGCGCCAGCAGAAGTGGGTGCGGGAGGGCCCTCTGGAATGAGCAGTTCTTC. Protein: CASRSGCGRALWNEQFF. V usage is TRBV5-1 and J usage is TRBJ2-1; 9 nucleotides align to TRBD2. Trimming at V came to 5 bases and at J to 7 bases, leaving 16 bases not matched to a gene. Germline lookup yields CDR1 SGHRS and CDR2 YFSETQ. The CDR3 runs 17 residues.

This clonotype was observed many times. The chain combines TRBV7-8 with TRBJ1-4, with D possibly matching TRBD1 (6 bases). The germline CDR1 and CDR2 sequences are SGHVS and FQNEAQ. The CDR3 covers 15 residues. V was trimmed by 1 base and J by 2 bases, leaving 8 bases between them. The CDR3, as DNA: TGTGCCAGCAGCTTAGAGGGGGTGACTAATGAAAAACTGTTTTTT. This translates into CASSLEGVTNEKLFF.

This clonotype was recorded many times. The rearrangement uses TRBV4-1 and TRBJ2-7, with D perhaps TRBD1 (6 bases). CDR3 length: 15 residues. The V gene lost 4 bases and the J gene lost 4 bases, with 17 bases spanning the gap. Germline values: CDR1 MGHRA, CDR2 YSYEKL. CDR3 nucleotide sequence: TGCGCCAGCAGCCTGGATGGGACACCCGATTACGAGCAGTACTTC. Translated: CASSLDGTPDYEQYF.

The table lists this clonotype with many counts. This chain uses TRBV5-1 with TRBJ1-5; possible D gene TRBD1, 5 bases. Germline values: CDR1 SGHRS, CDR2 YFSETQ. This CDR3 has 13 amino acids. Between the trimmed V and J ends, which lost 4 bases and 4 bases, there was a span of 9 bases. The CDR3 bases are TGCGCCAGCAGCGCCGGGGCTAATCAGCCCCAGCATTTT. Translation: CASSAGANQPQHF.

The CDR3 nucleotides are TGCAGTGCTATAGGCGCGCTATTTACTAGCGGGCAAGAGACCCAGTACTTC. Residues: CSAIGALFTSGQETQYF. The chain recombines TRBV20-1 with TRBJ2-5; 9 bases agree with TRBD2. This CDR3 spans 17 amino acids. V was clipped by 4 bases and J by 2 bases; unmatched bases: 14. Per the germline V gene, CDR1 is DFQATT and CDR2 is SNEGSKA (reference sequence).

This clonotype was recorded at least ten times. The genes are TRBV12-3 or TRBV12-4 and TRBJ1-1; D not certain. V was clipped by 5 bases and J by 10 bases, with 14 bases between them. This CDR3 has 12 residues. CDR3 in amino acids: CASSPQRLGAFF. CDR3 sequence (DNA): TGTGCCAGCAGTCCTCAACGGTTGGGAGCTTTCTTT.

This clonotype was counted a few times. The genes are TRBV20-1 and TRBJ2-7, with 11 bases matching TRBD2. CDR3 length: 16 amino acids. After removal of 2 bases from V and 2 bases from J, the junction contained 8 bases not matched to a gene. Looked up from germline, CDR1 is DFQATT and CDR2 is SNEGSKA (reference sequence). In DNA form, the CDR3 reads TGCAGTGCTAGACGGACTAGCGGGCCTCGCCCCTACGAGCAGTACTTC. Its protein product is CSARRTSGPRPYEQYF.

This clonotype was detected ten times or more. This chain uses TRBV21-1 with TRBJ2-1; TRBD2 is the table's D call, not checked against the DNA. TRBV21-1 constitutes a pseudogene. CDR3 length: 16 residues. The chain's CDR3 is CASILSLEETRNEQFF. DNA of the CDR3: TGTGCCAGCATCTTGAGCCTGGAGGAAACACGCAATGAGCAGTTCTTC.

DNA for the CDR3: TGTGCCAGCAGCTTGGAAGCGAACCCCTACAATGAGCAGTTCTTC. Translation: CASSLEANPYNEQFF. The rearrangement uses TRBV5-4 and TRBJ2-1, with D unresolved. The germline V gene encodes CDR1 SGHNT and CDR2 YYREEE (reference sequence). The ends were cut back, 0 bases at V and 2 bases at J, with 9 bases in the middle. This CDR3 has 15 residues.

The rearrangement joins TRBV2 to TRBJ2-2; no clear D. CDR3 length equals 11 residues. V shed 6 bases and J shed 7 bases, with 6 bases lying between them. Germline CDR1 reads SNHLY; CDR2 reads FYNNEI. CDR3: CASRSFGELFF. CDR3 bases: TGTGCCAGCAGGTCGTTCGGGGAGCTGTTTTTT.